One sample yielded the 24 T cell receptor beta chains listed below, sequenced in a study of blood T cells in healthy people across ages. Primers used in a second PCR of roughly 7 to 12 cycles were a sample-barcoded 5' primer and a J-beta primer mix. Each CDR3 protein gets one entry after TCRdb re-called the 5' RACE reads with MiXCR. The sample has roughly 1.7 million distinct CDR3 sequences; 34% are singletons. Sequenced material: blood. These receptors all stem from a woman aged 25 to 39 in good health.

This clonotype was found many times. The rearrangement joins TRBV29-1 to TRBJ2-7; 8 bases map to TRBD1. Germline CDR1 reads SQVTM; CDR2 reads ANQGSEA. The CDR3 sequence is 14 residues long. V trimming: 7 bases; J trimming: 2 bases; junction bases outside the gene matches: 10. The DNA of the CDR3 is TGCAGCGCCCGCCCGACAGGGGCCCCCTACGAGCAGTACTTC. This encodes CSARPTGAPYEQYF.

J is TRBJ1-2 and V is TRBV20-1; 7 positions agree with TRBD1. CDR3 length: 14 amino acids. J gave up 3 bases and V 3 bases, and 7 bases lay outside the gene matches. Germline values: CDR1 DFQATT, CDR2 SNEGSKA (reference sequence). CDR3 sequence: CSASSPGGDYGYTF. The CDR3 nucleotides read TGCAGTGCTAGTAGCCCAGGGGGAGACTATGGCTACACCTTC.

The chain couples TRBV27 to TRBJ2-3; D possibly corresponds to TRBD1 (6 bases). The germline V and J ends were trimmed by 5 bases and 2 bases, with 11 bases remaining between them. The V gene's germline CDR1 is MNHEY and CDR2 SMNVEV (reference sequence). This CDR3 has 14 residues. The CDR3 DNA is TGTGCCAGCAGTCCCAGGGGAACCACAGATACGCAGTATTTT. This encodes CASSPRGTTDTQYF.

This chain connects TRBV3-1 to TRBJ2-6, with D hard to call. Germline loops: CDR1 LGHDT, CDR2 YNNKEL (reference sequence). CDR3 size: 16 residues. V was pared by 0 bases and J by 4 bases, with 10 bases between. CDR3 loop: CASSQDSIAGANVLTF. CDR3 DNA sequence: TGTGCCAGCAGCCAAGACTCAATCGCGGGGGCCAACGTCCTGACTTTC.

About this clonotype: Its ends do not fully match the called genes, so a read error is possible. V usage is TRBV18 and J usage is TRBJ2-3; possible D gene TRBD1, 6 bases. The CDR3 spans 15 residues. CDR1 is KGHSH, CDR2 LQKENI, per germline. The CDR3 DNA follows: TGTGCTAGCTCACCCTTGGGGGCCGACACAGATACGCAGTATTTT. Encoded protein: CASSPLGADTDTQYF.

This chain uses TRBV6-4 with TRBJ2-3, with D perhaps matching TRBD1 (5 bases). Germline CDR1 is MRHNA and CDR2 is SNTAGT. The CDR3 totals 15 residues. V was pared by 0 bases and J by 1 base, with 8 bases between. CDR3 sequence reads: CASSDSEQGTDTQYF. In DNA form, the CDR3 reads TGTGCCAGCAGTGACTCCGAACAGGGCACAGATACGCAGTATTTT.

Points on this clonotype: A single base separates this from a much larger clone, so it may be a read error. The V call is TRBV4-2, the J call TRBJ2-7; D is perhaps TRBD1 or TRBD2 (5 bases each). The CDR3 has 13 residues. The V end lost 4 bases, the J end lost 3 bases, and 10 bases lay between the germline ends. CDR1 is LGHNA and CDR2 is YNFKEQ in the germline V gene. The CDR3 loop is CASSRDPGYEQYF. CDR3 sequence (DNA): TGTGCCAGCAGCCGGGACCCGGGCTACGAGCAGTACTTC.

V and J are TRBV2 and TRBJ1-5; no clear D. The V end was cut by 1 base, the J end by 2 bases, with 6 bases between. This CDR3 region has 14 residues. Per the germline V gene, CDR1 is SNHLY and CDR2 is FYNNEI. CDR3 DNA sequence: TGTGCCAGCAGTGAAGGGGATGGCAATCAGCCCCAGCATTTT. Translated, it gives CASSEGDGNQPQHF.

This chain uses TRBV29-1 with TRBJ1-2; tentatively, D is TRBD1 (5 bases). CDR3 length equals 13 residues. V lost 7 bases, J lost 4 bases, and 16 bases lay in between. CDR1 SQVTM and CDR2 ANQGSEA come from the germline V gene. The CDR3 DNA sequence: TGCAGCGCGACCCCGGGGGGATCCTATGGCTACACCTTC. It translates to CSATPGGSYGYTF.

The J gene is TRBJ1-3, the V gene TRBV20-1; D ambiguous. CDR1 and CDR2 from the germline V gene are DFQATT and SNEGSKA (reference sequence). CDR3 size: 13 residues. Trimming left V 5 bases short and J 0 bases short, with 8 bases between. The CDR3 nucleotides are TGCAGTGCTGTCAGGAGCTCTGGAAACACCATATATTTT. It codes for CSAVRSSGNTIYF.

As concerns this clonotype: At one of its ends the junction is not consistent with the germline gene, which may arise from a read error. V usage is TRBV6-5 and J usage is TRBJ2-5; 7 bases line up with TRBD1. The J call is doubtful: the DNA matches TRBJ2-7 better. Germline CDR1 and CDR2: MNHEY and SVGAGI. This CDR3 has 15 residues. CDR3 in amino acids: CASSYSPWDSHEQYF. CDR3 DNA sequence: TGTGCCAGCAGCTACTCCCCTTGGGACAGCCACGAGCAGTACTTC.

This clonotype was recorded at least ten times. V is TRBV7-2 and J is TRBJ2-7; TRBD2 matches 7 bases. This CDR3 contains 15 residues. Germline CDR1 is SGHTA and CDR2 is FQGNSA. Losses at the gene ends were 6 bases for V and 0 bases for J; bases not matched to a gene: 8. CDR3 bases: TGTGCCAGCAGTCCAGAGGGAGGGGTCTCCTACGAGCAGTACTTC. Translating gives CASSPEGGVSYEQYF.

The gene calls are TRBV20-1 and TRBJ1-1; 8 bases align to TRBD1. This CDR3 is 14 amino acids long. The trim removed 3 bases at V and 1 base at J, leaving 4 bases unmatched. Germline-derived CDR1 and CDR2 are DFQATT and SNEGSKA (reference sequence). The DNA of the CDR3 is TGCAGTGCTAGCCCGACAGGGGCGAACACTGAAGCTTTCTTT. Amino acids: CSASPTGANTEAFF.

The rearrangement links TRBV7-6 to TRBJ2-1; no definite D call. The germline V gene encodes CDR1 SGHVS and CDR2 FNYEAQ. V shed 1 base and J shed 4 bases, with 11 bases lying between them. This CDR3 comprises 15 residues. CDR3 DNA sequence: TGTGCCAGCAGCTTAGAGCGAGCCAGGTACAATGAGCAGTTCTTC. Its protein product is CASSLERARYNEQFF. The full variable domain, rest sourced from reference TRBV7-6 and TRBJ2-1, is GAGVSQSPRYKVTKRGQDVALRCDPISGHVSLYWYRQALGQGPEFLTYFNYEAQQDKSGLPNDRFSAERPEGSISTLTIQRTEQRDSAMYRCASSLERARYNEQFFGPGTRLTVL.

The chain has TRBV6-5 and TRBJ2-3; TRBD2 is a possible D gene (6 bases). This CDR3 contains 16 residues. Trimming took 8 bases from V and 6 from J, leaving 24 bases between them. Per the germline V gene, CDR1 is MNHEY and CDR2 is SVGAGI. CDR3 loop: CASLSLTGGKGDTQYF. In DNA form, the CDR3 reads TGTGCCAGCCTCTCTCTTACTGGGGGGAAGGGGGATACGCAGTATTTT.

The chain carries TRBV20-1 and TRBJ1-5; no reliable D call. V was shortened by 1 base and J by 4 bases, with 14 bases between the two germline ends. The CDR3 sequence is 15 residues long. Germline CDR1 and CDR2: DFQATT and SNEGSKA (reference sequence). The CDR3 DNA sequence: TGCAGTGCTAGAGTATCGGGAGCCGTTAATCAGCCCCAGCATTTT. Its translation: CSARVSGAVNQPQHF.

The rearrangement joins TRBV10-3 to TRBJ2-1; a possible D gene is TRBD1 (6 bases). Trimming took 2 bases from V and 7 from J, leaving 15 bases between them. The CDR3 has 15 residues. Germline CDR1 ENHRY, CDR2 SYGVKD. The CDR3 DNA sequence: TGTGCCATCAGTGAGCCTTCCGGGACACTAAATGAGCAGTTCTTC. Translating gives CAISEPSGTLNEQFF.

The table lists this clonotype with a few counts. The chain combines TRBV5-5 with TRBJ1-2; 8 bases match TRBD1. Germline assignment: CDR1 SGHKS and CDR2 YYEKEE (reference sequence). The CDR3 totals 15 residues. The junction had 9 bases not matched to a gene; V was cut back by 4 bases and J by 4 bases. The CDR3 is CASSTTGTGFYGYTF. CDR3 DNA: TGTGCCAGCAGCACAACCGGGACAGGATTCTATGGCTACACCTTC.

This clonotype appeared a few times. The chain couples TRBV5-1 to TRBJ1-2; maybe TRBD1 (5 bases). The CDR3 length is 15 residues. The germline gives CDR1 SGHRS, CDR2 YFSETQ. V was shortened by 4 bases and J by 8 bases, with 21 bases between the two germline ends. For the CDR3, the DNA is TGCGCCAGCAGCCGCGGACTGGGGCCGATGGAGGGCTACACCTTC. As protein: CASSRGLGPMEGYTF.

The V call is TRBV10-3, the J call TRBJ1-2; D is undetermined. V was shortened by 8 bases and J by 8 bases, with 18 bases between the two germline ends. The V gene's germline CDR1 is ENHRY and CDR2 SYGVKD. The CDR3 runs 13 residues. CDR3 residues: CAIADRLLQGYTF. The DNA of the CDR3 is TGTGCCATCGCCGATCGACTCCTCCAAGGCTACACCTTC.

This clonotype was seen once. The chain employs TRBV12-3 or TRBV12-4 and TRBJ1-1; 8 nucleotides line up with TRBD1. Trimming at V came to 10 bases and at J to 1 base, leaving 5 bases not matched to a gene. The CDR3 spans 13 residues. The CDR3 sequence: CATRTGTNTEAFF. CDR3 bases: TGTGCCACCCGGACAGGGACGAACACTGAAGCTTTCTTT.

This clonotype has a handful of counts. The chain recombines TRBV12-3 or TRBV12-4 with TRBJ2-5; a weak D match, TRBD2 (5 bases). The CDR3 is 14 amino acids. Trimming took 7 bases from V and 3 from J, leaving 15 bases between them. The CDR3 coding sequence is TGTGCCAGCACCTCAGGACTGATAAAAGAGACCCAGTACTTC. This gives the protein CASTSGLIKETQYF.

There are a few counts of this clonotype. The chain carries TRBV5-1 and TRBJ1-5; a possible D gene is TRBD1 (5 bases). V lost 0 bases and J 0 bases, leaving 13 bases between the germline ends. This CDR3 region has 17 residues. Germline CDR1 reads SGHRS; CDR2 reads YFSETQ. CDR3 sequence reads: CASSLAVQGYSNQPQHF. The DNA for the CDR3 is TGCGCCAGCAGCTTGGCCGTCCAGGGCTATAGCAATCAGCCCCAGCATTTT.

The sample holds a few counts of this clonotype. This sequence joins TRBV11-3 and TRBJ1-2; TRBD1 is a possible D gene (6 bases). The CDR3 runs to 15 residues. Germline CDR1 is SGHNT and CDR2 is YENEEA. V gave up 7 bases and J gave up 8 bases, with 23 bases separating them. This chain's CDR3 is CASIFFNRDTEGYTF. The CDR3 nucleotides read TGTGCCAGCATCTTCTTCAACCGGGACACGGAGGGCTACACCTTC.